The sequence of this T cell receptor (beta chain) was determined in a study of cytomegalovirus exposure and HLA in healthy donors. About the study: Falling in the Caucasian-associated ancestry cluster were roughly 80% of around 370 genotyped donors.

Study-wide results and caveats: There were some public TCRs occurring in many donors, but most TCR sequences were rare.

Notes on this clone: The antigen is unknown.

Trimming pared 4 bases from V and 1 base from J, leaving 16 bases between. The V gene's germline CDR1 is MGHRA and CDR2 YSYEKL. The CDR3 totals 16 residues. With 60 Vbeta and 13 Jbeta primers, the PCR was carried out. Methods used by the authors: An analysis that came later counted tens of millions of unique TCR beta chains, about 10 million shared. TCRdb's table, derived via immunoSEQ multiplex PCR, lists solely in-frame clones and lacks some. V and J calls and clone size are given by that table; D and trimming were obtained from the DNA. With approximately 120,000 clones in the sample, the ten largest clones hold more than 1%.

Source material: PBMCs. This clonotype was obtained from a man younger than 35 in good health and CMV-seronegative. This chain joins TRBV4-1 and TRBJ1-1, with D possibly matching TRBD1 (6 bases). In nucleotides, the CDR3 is TGCGCCAGCAGCCCGCCACGGGGACATGGGAACACTGAAGCTTTCTTT. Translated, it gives CASSPPRGHGNTEAFF.